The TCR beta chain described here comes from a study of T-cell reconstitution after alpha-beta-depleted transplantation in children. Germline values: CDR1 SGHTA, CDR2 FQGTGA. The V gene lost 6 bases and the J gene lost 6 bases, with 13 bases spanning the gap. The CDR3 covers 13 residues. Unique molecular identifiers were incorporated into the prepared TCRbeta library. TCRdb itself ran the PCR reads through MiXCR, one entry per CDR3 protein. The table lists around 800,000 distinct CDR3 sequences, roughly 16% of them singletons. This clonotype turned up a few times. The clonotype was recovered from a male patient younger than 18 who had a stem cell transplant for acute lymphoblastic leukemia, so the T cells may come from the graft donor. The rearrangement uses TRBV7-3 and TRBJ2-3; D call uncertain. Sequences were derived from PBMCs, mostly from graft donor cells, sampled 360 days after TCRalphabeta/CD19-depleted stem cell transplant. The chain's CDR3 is CASSKSWADTQYF. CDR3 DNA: TGTGCCAGCAGTAAAAGTTGGGCGGATACGCAGTATTTT.